The 18 T cell receptor beta chains below all came from one sample that was sequenced in a study of shared clonotypes between healthy human individuals. Assay: immunoSEQ multiplex PCR; the TCRdb copy retains only in-frame clones and omits some. The sample has approximately 2.5 million clones; roughly 93% are singletons. Sequences were obtained from naive CD4+ T cells from PBMCs. Described subset: CD45RA+ positively selected. The receptors shown here come from a young man in good health. Some clones in this sample may be carry-over from other donors' samples.

This clone showed up just once. The V and J genes are TRBV30 and TRBJ1-4; 7 bases agree with TRBD1. This CDR3 is built from 15 residues. J gave up 7 bases and V 2 bases, and 10 bases lay outside the gene matches. CDR1 is GTSNPN, CDR2 SVGIG, per germline (reference sequence). CDR3 DNA: TGTGCCTGGAGTTCAACCGGGACAGCGCTTGAAAAACTGTTTTTT. It yields the protein CAWSSTGTALEKLFF.

This rearrangement joins TRBV27 to TRBJ1-5; maybe TRBD1 (6 bases). With 5 bases removed from V and 3 bases from J, the gap between germline ends came to 17 bases. Germline CDR1 reads MNHEY; CDR2 reads SMNVEV (reference sequence). The CDR3 contains 16 residues. CDR3 in DNA: TGTGCCAGCAGTGCCTATGACAGGACTAACAATCAGCCCCAGCATTTT. This encodes CASSAYDRTNNQPQHF.

The chain has TRBV6-1 and TRBJ2-3; D may match TRBD1 or TRBD2 (5 bases each). The CDR3 runs to 13 residues. The germline V gene has CDR1 MNHNS and CDR2 SASEGT. The V and J ends lost 6 bases and 0 bases respectively, with 7 bases between them. CDR3 sequence reads: CASSGASTDTQYF. In DNA form, the CDR3 reads TGTGCCAGCAGCGGGGCTAGCACAGATACGCAGTATTTT.

The chain is built from TRBV28 and TRBJ2-3; the D is unclear. Trimming removed 8 bases at V and 1 base at J, with 7 bases between. Germline CDR1 is MDHEN and CDR2 is SYDVKM. CDR3 length: 12 residues. CDR3 nucleotide sequence: TGTGCCAGCCACATGGGCACAGATACGCAGTATTTT. The encoded protein is CASHMGTDTQYF.

The J gene is TRBJ2-1, the V gene TRBV29-1; D uncertain. Trimming pared 6 bases from V and 0 bases from J, leaving 15 bases between. This CDR3 is 15 amino acids long. Germline V gene sequence: CDR1 SQVTM, CDR2 ANQGSEA. The CDR3 loop is CSVLQARSSYNEQFF. In nucleotides, the CDR3 is TGCAGCGTCCTCCAGGCGAGAAGCTCCTACAATGAGCAGTTCTTC.

CDR3 DNA sequence: TGTGCCAGCACCCGACCGCAGGCACCAGATACGCAGTATTTT. Residues: CASTRPQAPDTQYF. The rearrangement uses TRBV28 and TRBJ2-3, with no clear D. The CDR3 has 14 residues. V was trimmed by 7 bases and J by 4 bases, leaving 15 bases between them. Germline CDR1 is MDHEN and CDR2 is SYDVKM. Variable domain in full (rest from reference TRBV28 and TRBJ2-3): DVKVTQSSRYLVKRTGEKVFLECVQDMDHENMFWYRQDPGLGLRLIYFSYDVKMKEKGDIPEGYSVSREKKERFSLILESASTNQTSMYLCASTRPQAPDTQYFGPGTRLTVL.

The rearrangement links TRBV5-1 to TRBJ2-1, with D possibly matching TRBD1 (5 bases). V was pared by 0 bases and J by 6 bases, with 13 bases between. The germline CDR1 and CDR2 sequences are SGHRS and YFSETQ. The CDR3 has 15 amino acids. The CDR3 region has the DNA TGCGCCAGCAGCTTGGGGGCAGGGTGGGGCAATGAGCAGTTCTTC. The encoded protein is CASSLGAGWGNEQFF.

This chain joins TRBV15 and TRBJ2-1; TRBD2 aligns across 7 bases. CDR1 and CDR2 (germline): LNHNV, YYDKDF (reference sequence). The CDR3 is 16 amino acids. J lost 0 bases, V lost 3 bases, and 5 bases had no gene match. The CDR3 nucleotides read TGTGCCACCAGCAGCGGACGCGGGAGCTCCTACAATGAGCAGTTCTTC. Protein sequence: CATSSGRGSSYNEQFF.

This clone occurred a few times. In nucleotides, the CDR3 is TGTGCCAGCGGGGACAGCACCTACTCTGGAAACACCATATATTTT. Protein: CASGDSTYSGNTIYF. The rearrangement links TRBV2 to TRBJ1-3, with TRBD1 matching over 7 bases. CDR3 size: 15 residues. V trimming: 8 bases; J trimming: 0 bases; junction bases outside the gene matches: 7. From germline, CDR1 is SNHLY and CDR2 FYNNEI.

This sequence joins TRBV18 and TRBJ2-1; D gene uncertain. Trimming stripped 3 bases from V and 3 bases from J, with 12 bases between. The CDR3 runs 15 residues. The germline V gene encodes CDR1 KGHSH and CDR2 LQKENI. The CDR3 spells CASSPNKKFYNEQFF. DNA of the CDR3: TGTGCCAGCTCACCGAACAAGAAGTTCTACAATGAGCAGTTCTTC.

This clone was seen only once. The junction differs from germline at one of its ends, possibly a read error. This chain joins TRBV15 and TRBJ1-4; a weak D match, TRBD1 (6 bases). Germline-derived CDR1 and CDR2 are LNHNV and YYDKDF (reference sequence). The CDR3 runs to 14 residues. The CDR3 spells CATSRGGAGEKLFF. CDR3 DNA: TGTGCCACCAGTAGAGGGGGGGCCGGTGAAAAACTGTTTTTT.

About this clone itself: Other DNA sequences in the sample encode the same CDR3. V is TRBV28 and J is TRBJ1-5; D remains unclear. With 2 bases removed from V and 3 bases from J, the gap between germline ends came to 2 bases. The CDR3 is made up of 12 amino acids. Germline CDR1 and CDR2: MDHEN and SYDVKM. The CDR3 nucleotides are TGTGCCAGCAGTTTACCCAATCAGCCCCAGCATTTT. This encodes CASSLPNQPQHF.

The gene calls are TRBV7-3 and TRBJ2-7; D uncertain. V was pared by 2 bases and J by 3 bases, with 14 bases between. This CDR3 region has 15 residues. Germline loops: CDR1 SGHTA, CDR2 FQGTGA. The CDR3 is CASSLSPGIRYEQYF. As DNA, the CDR3 is TGTGCCAGCAGCTTATCCCCAGGAATCCGCTACGAGCAGTACTTC.

This chain joins TRBV28 and TRBJ1-4; no reliable D call. The ends were cut back, 0 bases at V and 7 bases at J, with 12 bases in the middle. CDR1 MDHEN and CDR2 SYDVKM come from the germline V gene. The CDR3 sequence is 15 residues long. CDR3 nucleotide sequence: TGTGCCAGCAGTTTATGGACGCTGGGAGGTGAAAAACTGTTTTTT. Amino acid sequence: CASSLWTLGGEKLFF.

The chain links TRBV11-3 to TRBJ2-3; D is uncertain. The V end lost 6 bases, the J end lost 1 base, and 11 bases lay between the germline ends. CDR1 is SGHNT and CDR2 is YENEEA in the germline V gene. CDR3 length equals 14 residues. The CDR3 region is CASSQTPRTDTQYF. The CDR3 nucleotides read TGTGCCAGCAGTCAAACACCGCGCACAGATACGCAGTATTTT.

The chain carries TRBV18 and TRBJ2-1, with D tentatively TRBD2 (5 bases). V lost 6 bases and J 0 bases, leaving 12 bases between the germline ends. The germline V gene encodes CDR1 KGHSH and CDR2 LQKENI. The CDR3 is 15 residues long. Here the CDR3 reads CASSASGASYNEQFF. Here the CDR3 DNA reads TGTGCCAGCTCTGCAAGCGGAGCCTCCTACAATGAGCAGTTCTTC.

This rearrangement joins TRBV15 to TRBJ1-1; weak D call: TRBD1 (5 bases). CDR1 is LNHNV and CDR2 is YYDKDF in the germline V gene (reference sequence). V was trimmed by 0 bases and J by 5 bases, leaving 10 bases between them. The CDR3 length is 14 residues. The CDR3 region has the DNA TGTGCCACCAGCAGAGAAGGGGCAAGGACTGAAGCTTTCTTT. It specifies CATSREGARTEAFF.

J is TRBJ2-7 and V is TRBV14; D might be TRBD2 (5 bases). The CDR3 sequence is 15 residues long. Germline loops: CDR1 SGHDN, CDR2 FVKESK. Trimming pared 0 bases from V and 3 bases from J, leaving 12 bases between. The CDR3 region has the DNA TGTGCCAGCAGCCAAGATAGGACTGACCTCTACGAGCAGTACTTC. This encodes CASSQDRTDLYEQYF. Variable domain in full (rest from reference TRBV14 and TRBJ2-7): EAGVTQFPSHSVIEKGQTVTLRCDPISGHDNLYWYRRVMGKEIKFLLHFVKESKQDESGMPNNRFLAERTGGTYSTLKVQPAELEDSGVYFCASSQDRTDLYEQYFGPGTRLTVT.